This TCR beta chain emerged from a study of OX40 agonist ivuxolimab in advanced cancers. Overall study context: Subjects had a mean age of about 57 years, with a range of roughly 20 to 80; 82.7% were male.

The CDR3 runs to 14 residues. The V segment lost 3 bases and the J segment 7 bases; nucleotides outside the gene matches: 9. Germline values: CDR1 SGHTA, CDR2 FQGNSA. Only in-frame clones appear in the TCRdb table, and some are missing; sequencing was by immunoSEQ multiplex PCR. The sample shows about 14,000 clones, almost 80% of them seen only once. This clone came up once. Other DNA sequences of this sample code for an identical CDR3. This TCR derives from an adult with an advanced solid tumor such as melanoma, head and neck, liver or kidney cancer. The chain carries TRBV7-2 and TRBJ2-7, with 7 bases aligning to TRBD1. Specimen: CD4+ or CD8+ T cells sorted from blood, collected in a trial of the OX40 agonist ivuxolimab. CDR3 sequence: CASSLGTVYYEQYF. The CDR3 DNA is TGTGCCAGCAGCTTGGGGACAGTATACTATGAGCAGTACTTC.